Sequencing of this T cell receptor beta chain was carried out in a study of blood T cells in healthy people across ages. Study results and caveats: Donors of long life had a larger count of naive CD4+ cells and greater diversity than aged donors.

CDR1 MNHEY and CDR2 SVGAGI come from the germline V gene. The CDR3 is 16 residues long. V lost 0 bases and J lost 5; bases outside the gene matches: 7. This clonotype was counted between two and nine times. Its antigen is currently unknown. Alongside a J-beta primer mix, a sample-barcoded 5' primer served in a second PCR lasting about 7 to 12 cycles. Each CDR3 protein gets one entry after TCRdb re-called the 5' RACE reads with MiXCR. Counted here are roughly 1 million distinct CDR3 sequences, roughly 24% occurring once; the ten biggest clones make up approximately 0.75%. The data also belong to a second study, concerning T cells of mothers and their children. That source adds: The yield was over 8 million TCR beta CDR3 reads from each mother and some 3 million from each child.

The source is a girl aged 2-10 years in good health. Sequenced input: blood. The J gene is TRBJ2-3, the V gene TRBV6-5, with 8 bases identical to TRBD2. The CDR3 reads CASSYSGAGGRDTQYF. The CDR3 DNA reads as TGTGCCAGCAGTTACTCGGGCGCGGGAGGAAGAGATACGCAGTATTTT.